Below, 23 T cell receptor beta chains from the same sample are listed, as sequenced in a study of molecular identifiers for immune sequencing clone quantification. TCRdb re-analysed the PCR reads in MiXCR, keeping a single row per CDR3 protein. This repertoire shows some 680,000 distinct CDR3 sequences, around 25% found once; its top ten account for 0.7% to 0.95%. The sample comprised naive CD8+ T cells from blood, with Jurkat cell RNA spiked in. Subset meaning: FACS-sorted CD8+CD4-CCR7+CD45RA+ naive T cells. The receptor set was obtained from a human donor in good health. Some libraries in this study had Jurkat cell RNA spiked in.

The CDR3 DNA is TGTGCCAGTAGCCCCAACCTGAACACTGAAGCTTTCTTT. Its protein product is CASSPNLNTEAFF. The rearrangement joins TRBV19 to TRBJ1-1; unclear D gene. CDR3 size: 13 residues. The V end was cut by 6 bases, the J end by 0 bases, with 8 bases between. Germline values: CDR1 LNHDA, CDR2 SQIVND (reference sequence).

This clonotype was detected only a few times. The chain employs TRBV4-1 and TRBJ2-2; 7 bases map to TRBD2. Per the germline V gene, CDR1 is MGHRA and CDR2 is YSYEKL. Unmatched junction bases numbered 5, after V lost 2 bases and J lost 14 bases. The CDR3 totals 12 residues. CDR3 sequence reads: CASSQSGLELFF. The CDR3 coding sequence is TGCGCCAGCAGCCAATCTGGACTAGAACTGTTTTTT.

To note about this clonotype: A much larger clone sits a single nucleotide away, making a read error possible. The chain uses TRBV18 and TRBJ2-3; D unresolved. From germline, CDR1 is KGHSH and CDR2 LQKENI. The CDR3 length is 18 residues. The chain's CDR3 is CANSPSTLPGSSTDTQYF. The CDR3 DNA is TGTGCCAACTCACCCTCTACCCTTCCTGGCAGCAGCACAGATACGCAGTATTTT.

This clonotype was detected ten times or more. This chain links TRBV13 with TRBJ2-6; D uncertain. The CDR3 is 15 residues long. Per germline, CDR1 PRHDT and CDR2 FYEKMQ (reference sequence). Trimming took 5 bases from V and 1 from J, leaving 9 bases between them. CDR3 nucleotide sequence: TGTGCCAGCAGCCTCGTACTATCTGGGGCCAACGTCCTGACTTTC. Residues: CASSLVLSGANVLTF.

This clonotype was detected many times. This chain connects TRBV19 to TRBJ2-7; D not resolved. Germline V CDR1 and CDR2: LNHDA, SQIVND (reference sequence). This CDR3 region has 14 residues. Trimming took off 9 bases at V and 2 bases at J, with 17 bases between the two ends. CDR3 region: CASSSSGGPYEQYF. CDR3 nucleotide sequence: TGTGCCAGCAGCTCCTCAGGCGGACCCTACGAGCAGTACTTC.

The sample holds many counts of this clonotype. The CDR3 here is CASSLTGAFSGNTIYF. In nucleotides, the CDR3 is TGCGCCAGCAGCTTGACAGGGGCGTTCTCTGGAAACACCATATATTTT. The chain uses TRBV5-1 and TRBJ1-3; 7 bases are shared with TRBD1. The CDR3 contains 16 residues. The trim removed 1 base at V and 0 bases at J, leaving 4 bases unmatched. Germline CDR1 and CDR2: SGHRS and YFSETQ.

Points on this clonotype: A much larger clone lies a single base off, so this may be a read error. V and J are TRBV7-2 and TRBJ1-2; D call uncertain. Germline V lookup: CDR1 SGHTA, CDR2 FQGNSA. This CDR3 has 16 residues. V was trimmed by 2 bases and J by 5 bases, leaving 18 bases between them. CDR3: CASSLTLFGLLYGYTF. The CDR3, as DNA: TGTGCCAGCAGCTTAACTCTTTTTGGACTGCTATATGGCTACACCTTC.

V usage is TRBV24-1 and J usage is TRBJ2-3; 8 nucleotides agree with TRBD2. This CDR3 comprises 14 residues. Per the germline V gene, CDR1 is KGHDR and CDR2 is SFDVKD. V lost 5 bases and J lost 4; bases outside the gene matches: 4. In DNA form, the CDR3 reads TGTGCCACCAGTGCGGCTAGCGGGTCAGATACGCAGTATTTT. Translated, it gives CATSAASGSDTQYF.

A note on this clonotype: A much larger clone lies one base from this, so it may be a read error. The chain is built from TRBV27 and TRBJ1-1, with 7 bases aligning to TRBD1. V lost 9 bases to trimming and J lost 0 bases; unmatched junction nucleotides: 4. The CDR3 is 13 amino acids. Germline V gene data show CDR1 as MNHEY and CDR2 as SMNVEV (reference sequence). The CDR3: CASGQALNTEAFF. CDR3 nucleotide sequence: TGTGCCAGTGGACAGGCGTTGAACACTGAAGCTTTCTTT.

In the case of this clonotype: One end of the junction fails to match germline, which may point to a read error. V and J are TRBV27 and TRBJ1-5; D not resolved. CDR1 MNHEY and CDR2 SMNVEV come from the germline V gene (reference sequence). The CDR3 loop spans 12 amino acids. The CDR3 region has the DNA TGTGCCACCAGTGGAGCTGGTCAGCCCCAGCATTTT. Protein sequence: CATSGAGQPQHF.

The genes are TRBV12-3 or TRBV12-4 and TRBJ2-5; 11 nucleotides line up with TRBD2. Trimming at V came to 1 base and at J to 3 bases, leaving 1 base not matched to a gene. This CDR3 is built from 15 residues. CDR3 protein: CASSLETSGEETQYF. In nucleotides, the CDR3 is TGTGCCAGCAGTTTAGAGACTAGCGGGGAAGAGACCCAGTACTTC.

The chain's CDR3 is CASSYSGTGKETQYF. The CDR3 bases are TGTGCCAGCAGCTACTCCGGGACAGGGAAAGAGACCCAGTACTTC. The chain employs TRBV7-9 and TRBJ2-5; TRBD1 agrees at 9 bases. The CDR3 runs to 15 residues. CDR1 is SEHNR, CDR2 FQNEAQ, per germline (reference sequence). With V trimmed by 4 bases and J by 3 bases, 6 bases remained unmatched.

Worth noting for this clonotype: A single base separates this from a much larger clone, so it may be a read error. The conserved phenylalanine or tryptophan normally closing the CDR3 is absent here, so this likely arose from a read error. This chain links TRBV20-1 with TRBJ2-7; no clear D gene. The CDR3 runs 13 residues. Trimming shortened V by 3 bases and J by 3 bases, and 12 bases separated the two germline ends. The V gene's germline CDR1 is DFQATT and CDR2 SNEGSKA (reference sequence). This chain's CDR3 is CSASGDWHYEQYL. Written as DNA, the CDR3 is TGCAGTGCTAGTGGCGACTGGCACTACGAGCAGTACCTC.

Details on this clonotype: One end of the junction fails to match germline, which may point to a read error. This chain links TRBV4-3 with TRBJ2-4, with D unclear. The CDR3 runs 15 residues. CDR1 and CDR2 from the germline V gene are LGHNA and YSLEER. As DNA, the CDR3 is TGCGCCAGCAGCCAAGGAAATCCAGCCAAAAGCACTCAGCACTTC. Translation: CASSQGNPAKSTQHF.

The sample holds a few counts of this clonotype. This chain links TRBV7-9 with TRBJ2-5, with 9 bases identical to TRBD1. Per the germline V gene, CDR1 is SEHNR and CDR2 is FQNEAQ (reference sequence). The CDR3 is 16 residues long. V was pared by 5 bases and J by 5 bases, with 12 bases of the junction left unmatched. This CDR3 is CASSPRDREGAETQYF. The CDR3 nucleotides read TGTGCCAGCAGCCCCCGGGACAGGGAAGGGGCCGAGACCCAGTACTTC. Full variable domain (missing parts from reference TRBV7-9 and TRBJ2-5): DTGVSQNPRHKITKRGQNVTFRCDPISEHNRLYWYRQTLGQGPEFLTYFQNEAQLEKSRLLSDRFSAERPKGSFSTLEIQRTEQGDSAMYLCASSPRDREGAETQYFGPGTRLLVL.

The gene calls are TRBV30 and TRBJ2-1; the match to TRBD2 covers 10 bases. Germline CDR1 is GTSNPN and CDR2 is SVGIG (reference sequence). Unmatched junction bases numbered 8, after V lost 0 bases and J lost 12 bases. The CDR3 runs to 14 residues. CDR3 sequence reads: CAWSVGLAGVGQFF. CDR3 in DNA: TGTGCCTGGAGTGTTGGTCTAGCGGGAGTCGGGCAGTTCTTC. The whole variable domain, remainder taken from reference TRBV30 and TRBJ2-1, is SQTIHQWPATLVQPVGSPLSLECTVEGTSNPNLYWYRQAAGRGLQLLFYSVGIGQISSEVPQNLSASRPQDRQFILSSKKLLLSDSGFYLCAWSVGLAGVGQFFGPGTRLTVL.

The table lists this clonotype with many counts. The gene calls are TRBV7-9 and TRBJ2-5, with D perhaps matching TRBD1 (5 bases). Germline V gene data show CDR1 as SEHNR and CDR2 as FQNEAQ (reference sequence). V was clipped by 3 bases and J by 4 bases, with 9 bases between them. This CDR3 contains 13 residues. The CDR3 region has the DNA TGTGCCAGCAGCTTCTTCCAGGGAGAGACCCAGTACTTC. This gives the protein CASSFFQGETQYF. The variable domain in full, with the rest retrieved from reference TRBV7-9 and TRBJ2-5, is DTGVSQNPRHKITKRGQNVTFRCDPISEHNRLYWYRQTLGQGPEFLTYFQNEAQLEKSRLLSDRFSAERPKGSFSTLEIQRTEQGDSAMYLCASSFFQGETQYFGPGTRLLVL.

Comment on this clonotype: This may be a read error: a much more frequent sequence differs by one nucleotide. V is TRBV20-1 and J is TRBJ2-7, with D possibly being TRBD1 (5 bases). The V gene lost 7 bases and the J gene lost 2 bases, with 12 bases spanning the gap. The germline CDR1 and CDR2 sequences are DFQATT and SNEGSKA (reference sequence). There are 12 residues in the CDR3. As DNA, the CDR3 is TGCAGTGTACAGGTTATAGCCTACGAGCAGTACTTC. It translates to CSVQVIAYEQYF.

V is TRBV6-1 and J is TRBJ2-3; D remains ambiguous. Germline loops: CDR1 MNHNS, CDR2 SASEGT. This CDR3 region has 17 residues. Trimming removed 5 bases at V and 0 bases at J, with 18 bases between. This CDR3 is CASSTRLTSPSTDTQYF. Written as DNA, the CDR3 is TGTGCCAGCAGTACCCGGTTGACAAGTCCTAGCACAGATACGCAGTATTTT.

This chain uses TRBV11-3 with TRBJ2-2, with no clear D. Trimming took 5 bases from V and 7 from J, leaving 8 bases between them. Germline V gene data show CDR1 as SGHNT and CDR2 as YENEEA. The CDR3 extends over 12 amino acids. The CDR3 loop is CASSMGIGELFF. CDR3 sequence (DNA): TGTGCCAGCAGCATGGGAATCGGGGAGCTGTTTTTT.

The V and J genes are TRBV6-1 and TRBJ2-2; D is uncertain. The CDR3 covers 18 residues. Per germline, CDR1 MNHNS and CDR2 SASEGT. The ends were cut back, 2 bases at V and 0 bases at J, with 16 bases in the middle. The CDR3 DNA reads TGTGCCAGCAGTGAACCGGACCTTGGGTTCGCGAACACCGGGGAGCTGTTTTTT. This encodes CASSEPDLGFANTGELFF.

This clonotype was found a few times. This chain links TRBV7-2 with TRBJ1-2, with D tentatively TRBD1 (6 bases). The germline V gene has CDR1 SGHTA and CDR2 FQGNSA. V lost 3 bases, J lost 4 bases, and 15 bases lay in between. CDR3 length: 15 residues. The CDR3 sequence is CASSFLQGRPYGYTF. CDR3 nucleotides: TGTGCCAGCAGCTTCCTACAGGGAAGGCCCTATGGCTACACCTTC.

This chain connects TRBV5-6 to TRBJ2-7, with D perhaps TRBD1 (5 bases). CDR3 length: 12 residues. V was trimmed by 0 bases and J by 9 bases, leaving 10 bases between them. CDR1 and CDR2 from the germline V gene are SGHDT and YYEEEE. CDR3 sequence: CASSLAGRGQYF. The CDR3 DNA reads as TGTGCCAGCAGCTTGGCAGGGCGCGGGCAGTACTTC.